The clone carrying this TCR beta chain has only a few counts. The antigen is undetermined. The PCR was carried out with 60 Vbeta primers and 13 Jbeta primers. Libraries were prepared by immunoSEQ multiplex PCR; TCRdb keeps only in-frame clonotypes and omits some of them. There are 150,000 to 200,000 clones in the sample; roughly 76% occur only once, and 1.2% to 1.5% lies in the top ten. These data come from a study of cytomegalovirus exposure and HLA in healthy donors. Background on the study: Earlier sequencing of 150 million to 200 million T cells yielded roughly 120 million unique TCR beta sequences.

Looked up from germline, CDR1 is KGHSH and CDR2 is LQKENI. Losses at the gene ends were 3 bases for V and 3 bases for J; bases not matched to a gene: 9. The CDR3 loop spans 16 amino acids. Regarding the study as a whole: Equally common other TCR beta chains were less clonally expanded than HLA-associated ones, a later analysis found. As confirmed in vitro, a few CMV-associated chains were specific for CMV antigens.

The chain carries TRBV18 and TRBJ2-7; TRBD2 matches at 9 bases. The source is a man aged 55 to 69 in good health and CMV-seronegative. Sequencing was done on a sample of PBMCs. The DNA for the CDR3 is TGTGCCAGCTCACCCCTGCCGGGGACTAGCCACTACGAGCAGTACTTC. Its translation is CASSPLPGTSHYEQYF.